The 30 T cell receptor beta chains reported below all come from one sample, sequenced in a study of post-analysis software for immune sequencing data. Notes on the study in general: TRBV5-6, TRBV5-1 and TRBV20-1 were among five TRBV segments more frequent in patients than controls.

Unique molecular identifiers featured in each of the TCR beta cDNA libraries. TCRdb independently ran MiXCR on the PCR reads; one entry per CDR3 protein. Of about 820,000 distinct CDR3 sequences in the sample, under 70% were seen once. Antigens for these TCRs are unknown. Sequenced input: blood. Every receptor here comes from a girl aged 5-17 years with multiple sclerosis.

The chain links TRBV29-1 to TRBJ2-4; 9 nucleotides align to TRBD1. This CDR3 contains 13 residues. Germline CDR1 reads SQVTM; CDR2 reads ANQGSEA. The junction had 8 bases not matched to a gene; V was cut back by 7 bases and J by 7 bases. In DNA form, the CDR3 reads TGCAGCGCTCAGGACAGGGGTAACAACATTCAGTACTTC. As protein: CSAQDRGNNIQYF. The full variable domain, completed using reference TRBV29-1 and TRBJ2-4, is SAVISQKPSRDICQRGTSLTIQCQVDSQVTMMFWYRQQPGQSLTLIATANQGSEATYESGFVIDKFPISRPNLTFSTLTVSNMSPEDSSIYLCSAQDRGNNIQYFGAGTRLSVL.

In this sample, this clonotype turned up a few times. The V call is TRBV7-9, the J call TRBJ2-1; 10 nucleotides match TRBD2. The trim removed 4 bases at V and 8 bases at J, leaving 17 bases unmatched. CDR3 length equals 18 residues. Germline-derived CDR1 and CDR2 are SEHNR and FQNEAQ (reference sequence). In nucleotides, the CDR3 is TGTGCCAGCAGCTGGCGCGTTGCGGCTAGCGGGGGTGTGGATGAGCAGTTCTTC. This translates into CASSWRVAASGGVDEQFF.

In DNA, the CDR3 is TGTGCCAGCAGTTTGACTAGCGGGAGGGGCACAGATACGCAGTATTTT. Translating it yields CASSLTSGRGTDTQYF. The chain combines TRBV6-5 with TRBJ2-3; TRBD2 matches 14 bases. This CDR3 has 16 residues. Germline values: CDR1 MNHEY, CDR2 SVGAGI. The trim removed 4 bases at V and 1 base at J, leaving 1 base unmatched.

V and J are TRBV27 and TRBJ2-1; D is unresolved. V was pared by 7 bases and J by 4 bases, with 20 bases between. This CDR3 is built from 16 residues. CDR1 MNHEY and CDR2 SMNVEV come from the germline V gene (reference sequence). This chain's CDR3 is CASMRTASRRYNEQFF. The CDR3 coding sequence is TGTGCCAGCATGAGAACGGCCTCCCGTAGGTACAATGAGCAGTTCTTC.

The J gene is TRBJ2-6, the V gene TRBV5-1, with a possible D match to TRBD1 (5 bases). In germline, CDR1 is SGHRS, CDR2 YFSETQ. Trimming pared 1 base from V and 0 bases from J, leaving 8 bases between. The CDR3 loop spans 16 amino acids. The CDR3 loop reads CASSLTGDSGANVLTF. The CDR3 bases are TGCGCCAGCAGCTTGACAGGAGACTCTGGGGCCAACGTCCTGACTTTC.

This clonotype was seen a few times. The chain recombines TRBV12-3 or TRBV12-4 with TRBJ2-5, with 10 nucleotides matching TRBD2. This CDR3 is 16 amino acids long. Losses at the gene ends were 3 bases for V and 1 base for J; bases not matched to a gene: 5. CDR3 nucleotide sequence: TGTGCCAGCAGTTTGGGTAGGACTAGCGGCCAAGAGACCCAGTACTTC. Its protein is CASSLGRTSGQETQYF.

The rearrangement links TRBV6-4 to TRBJ2-3; 9 bases fit TRBD2. The CDR3 totals 17 residues. The V gene's germline CDR1 is MRHNA and CDR2 SNTAGT. V shed 0 bases and J 2 bases; nucleotides not matched to a gene: 6. CDR3 DNA sequence: TGTGCCAGCAGTGACTCATCTAGCGGGGTCGACACAGATACGCAGTATTTT. Protein: CASSDSSSGVDTDTQYF.

The gene calls are TRBV7-6 and TRBJ2-1; 11 bases are a match to TRBD2. This CDR3 is built from 16 residues. Germline CDR1 and CDR2: SGHVS and FNYEAQ. V lost 3 bases, J lost 7 bases, and 8 bases stayed unmatched. The CDR3 DNA is TGTGCCAGCAGCTTCTGGGGGACTAGCGGACAAAATGAGCAGTTCTTC. Translated, it gives CASSFWGTSGQNEQFF.

The table lists this clonotype with a count of one. The chain carries TRBV20-1 and TRBJ2-2; 7 bases are a match to TRBD1. V lost 5 bases, J lost 5 bases, and 8 bases stayed unmatched. The germline gives CDR1 DFQATT, CDR2 SNEGSKA (reference sequence). The CDR3 runs to 14 residues. The CDR3 loop is CSARRDSRTGELFF. CDR3 DNA sequence: TGCAGTGCTCGACGGGACAGCAGAACCGGGGAGCTGTTTTTT.

The V and J genes are TRBV9 and TRBJ2-3; possibly TRBD2 for D (6 bases). The CDR3 loop spans 15 amino acids. In germline, CDR1 is SGDLS, CDR2 YYNGEE. V was trimmed by 3 bases and J by 0 bases, leaving 11 bases between them. The CDR3 here is CASSGGTASTDTQYF. The CDR3 nucleotides read TGTGCCAGCAGCGGCGGGACGGCTAGCACAGATACGCAGTATTTT. Filled out from reference TRBV9 and TRBJ2-3, the complete variable domain reads DSGVTQTPKHLITATGQRVTLRCSPRSGDLSVYWYQQSLDQGLQFLIQYYNGEERAKGNILERFSAQQFPDLHSELNLSSLELGDSALYFCASSGGTASTDTQYFGPGTRLTVL.

V usage is TRBV6-5 and J usage is TRBJ2-1, with D unclear. There are 15 residues in the CDR3. Germline lookup yields CDR1 MNHEY and CDR2 SVGAGI. Trimming left V 4 bases short and J 7 bases short, with 17 bases between. Written as DNA, the CDR3 is TGTGCCAGCAGTTCCCCGCTCCGGGTGACGAATGAGCAGTTCTTC. As protein: CASSSPLRVTNEQFF.

V and J are TRBV20-1 and TRBJ1-2, with unresolved D. CDR1 is DFQATT and CDR2 is SNEGSKA in the germline V gene (reference sequence). The CDR3 has 12 residues. V lost 3 bases, J lost 4 bases, and 9 bases lay in between. The CDR3 here is CSASAPPYGYTF. In DNA, the CDR3 is TGCAGTGCTAGCGCACCGCCCTATGGCTACACCTTC.

The rearrangement uses TRBV5-1 and TRBJ2-1; TRBD2 aligns across 7 bases. The CDR3 totals 19 residues. Germline assignment: CDR1 SGHRS and CDR2 YFSETQ. V was pared by 0 bases and J by 1 base, with 13 bases of the junction left unmatched. CDR3 loop: CASSLARPGRVGSYNEQFF. CDR3 DNA: TGCGCCAGCAGCTTGGCCCGGCCAGGGAGGGTTGGGTCCTACAATGAGCAGTTCTTC.

The rearrangement links TRBV29-1 to TRBJ2-6; 8 bases line up with TRBD1. With 4 bases clipped from V and 5 bases from J, the junction kept 4 bases outside the gene matches. The CDR3 contains 14 residues. CDR1 and CDR2 (germline): SQVTM, ANQGSEA. In DNA, the CDR3 is TGCAGCGTTGCAGGGGGCGCTCGGGCCAACGTCCTGACTTTC. Protein sequence: CSVAGGARANVLTF.

This clonotype has only a few counts. Written as DNA, the CDR3 is TGTGCCATCAGTGAACCAGGGGGCACGGAGACCCAGTACTTC. Its protein product is CAISEPGGTETQYF. The chain combines TRBV10-3 with TRBJ2-5, with TRBD1 identical over 8 bases. With V trimmed by 3 bases and J by 5 bases, 5 bases remained unmatched. The CDR3 is 14 residues long. Per germline, CDR1 ENHRY and CDR2 SYGVKD.

The V call is TRBV27, the J call TRBJ1-5, with D possibly TRBD1 on 6 matching bases. V was shortened by 3 bases and J by 9 bases, with 15 bases between the two germline ends. CDR3 size: 14 residues. The germline CDR1 and CDR2 sequences are MNHEY and SMNVEV (reference sequence). The CDR3 protein is CASSFGQQFGPQHF. In DNA form, the CDR3 reads TGTGCCAGCAGTTTTGGACAGCAGTTCGGGCCCCAGCATTTT.

The chain carries TRBV12-3 or TRBV12-4 and TRBJ1-1, with D maybe TRBD1 (5 bases). Trimming pared 3 bases from V and 4 bases from J, leaving 18 bases between. The CDR3 is made up of 16 amino acids. In nucleotides, the CDR3 is TGTGCCAGCAGTTTTAGGGCAGGGAGAGGGAGCACTGAAGCTTTCTTT. Its protein is CASSFRAGRGSTEAFF.

The chain recombines TRBV2 with TRBJ2-1; D not certain. This CDR3 comprises 20 residues. V was pared by 0 bases and J by 1 base, with 22 bases between. Germline V CDR1 and CDR2: SNHLY, FYNNEI. The CDR3 DNA sequence: TGTGCCAGCAGTGAAGCACCTCCGACCCCTTTAATTATATCCTACAATGAGCAGTTCTTC. Protein product: CASSEAPPTPLIISYNEQFF.

There are a few counts of this clonotype. The chain has TRBV5-1 and TRBJ2-7; D uncertain. Germline V gene lookup returns CDR1 SGHRS and CDR2 YFSETQ. Trimming removed 1 base at V and 3 bases at J, with 11 bases between. This CDR3 is built from 14 residues. The CDR3 reads CASSLNSADYEQYF. The CDR3 DNA reads TGCGCCAGCAGCTTGAACAGTGCGGACTACGAGCAGTACTTC.

The genes are TRBV6-1 and TRBJ2-7, with 7 positions matching TRBD1. Germline V gene data show CDR1 as MNHNS and CDR2 as SASEGT. This CDR3 comprises 14 residues. With V trimmed by 5 bases and J by 3 bases, 7 bases remained unmatched. The CDR3 spells CASSLDRTNYEQYF. The CDR3 DNA sequence: TGTGCCAGCAGTCTGGACAGGACAAACTACGAGCAGTACTTC.

V usage is TRBV6-5 and J usage is TRBJ1-4; D may be TRBD1 (6 bases). CDR3 size: 14 residues. Between the trimmed V and J ends, which lost 6 bases and 8 bases, there was a span of 16 bases. Germline assignment: CDR1 MNHEY and CDR2 SVGAGI. CDR3 DNA: TGTGCCAGCAGGTACACATTGGGGGGCGAAAAACTGTTTTTT. Protein sequence: CASRYTLGGEKLFF.

This chain joins TRBV18 and TRBJ2-5; D is unclear. The germline CDR1 and CDR2 sequences are KGHSH and LQKENI. Trimming left V 4 bases short and J 9 bases short, with 15 bases between. This CDR3 has 13 amino acids. CDR3 nucleotides: TGTGCCAGCTCACGAATCGGACGGGCGGCCCAGTACTTC. This translates into CASSRIGRAAQYF.

This chain links TRBV7-9 with TRBJ2-7; D uncertain. Germline loops: CDR1 SEHNR, CDR2 FQNEAQ (reference sequence). The CDR3 runs to 13 residues. The ends were cut back, 5 bases at V and 7 bases at J, with 15 bases in the middle. The CDR3 spells CASSPQGPWEQYF. CDR3 nucleotide sequence: TGTGCCAGCAGCCCGCAAGGCCCGTGGGAGCAGTACTTC. The variable domain in full, completed from reference TRBV7-9 and TRBJ2-7, reads DTGVSQNPRHKITKRGQNVTFRCDPISEHNRLYWYRQTLGQGPEFLTYFQNEAQLEKSRLLSDRFSAERPKGSFSTLEIQRTEQGDSAMYLCASSPQGPWEQYFGPGTRLTVT.

The chain joins TRBV12-3 or TRBV12-4 to TRBJ2-5, with 8 bases identical to TRBD2. This CDR3 is 13 amino acids long. Losses at the gene ends were 8 bases for V and 5 bases for J; bases not matched to a gene: 7. The CDR3: CASYSGTAETQYF. CDR3 DNA sequence: TGTGCCAGCTATAGCGGGACCGCGGAGACCCAGTACTTC.

The V gene is TRBV20-1, the J gene TRBJ2-7; 9 nucleotides align to TRBD2. The CDR3 sequence is 15 residues long. With V trimmed by 2 bases and J by 2 bases, 7 bases remained unmatched. CDR1 and CDR2 from the germline V gene are DFQATT and SNEGSKA (reference sequence). The CDR3 DNA follows: TGCAGTGCTAGACCCGGGACTAGCCCAACCTACGAGCAGTACTTC. It translates to CSARPGTSPTYEQYF.

This clonotype was found a few times. The chain has TRBV20-1 and TRBJ2-1; TRBD2 agrees at 10 bases. J lost 9 bases, V lost 0 bases, and 14 bases had no gene match. Looked up from germline, CDR1 is DFQATT and CDR2 is SNEGSKA (reference sequence). The CDR3 totals 17 residues. DNA of the CDR3: TGCAGTGCTAGAGATGGGTCTAGCGGGGGCTCTTTAAGTGAGCAGTTCTTC. Translation: CSARDGSSGGSLSEQFF.

This clonotype occurred a few times. The chain recombines TRBV5-1 with TRBJ2-5; 7 bases match TRBD2. Germline-derived CDR1 and CDR2 are SGHRS and YFSETQ. J was trimmed by 3 bases and V by 3 bases; bases with no gene match: 17. The CDR3 extends over 18 amino acids. The DNA of the CDR3 is TGCGCCAGCAGCTGGGGAGGGCGTCCGGGAGGATGCAAAGAGACCCAGTACTTC. This codes for CASSWGGRPGGCKETQYF.

The CDR3 sequence: CAIRASGGEQETQYF. The CDR3 region has the DNA TGTGCCATCAGGGCTAGCGGGGGTGAACAAGAGACCCAGTACTTC. The rearrangement links TRBV10-3 to TRBJ2-5, with TRBD2 identical over 10 bases. Looked up from germline, CDR1 is ENHRY and CDR2 is SYGVKD. This CDR3 contains 15 residues. V was pared by 6 bases and J by 2 bases, with 6 bases of the junction left unmatched.

The genes are TRBV9 and TRBJ2-6; D is possibly TRBD1 (5 bases). CDR3 length: 20 amino acids. Germline CDR1 and CDR2: SGDLS and YYNGEE. The V and J ends lost 4 bases and 0 bases respectively, with 23 bases between them. As DNA, the CDR3 is TGTGCCAGCAGCCCTCACCTCATGCAGGGTGGGCGCTCTGGGGCCAACGTCCTGACTTTC. It translates to CASSPHLMQGGRSGANVLTF.

This sequence joins TRBV5-1 and TRBJ1-2; 9 positions match TRBD1. The CDR3 spans 15 residues. Trimming took 5 bases from V and 5 from J; bases not matched to a gene: 10. The germline CDR1 and CDR2 sequences are SGHRS and YFSETQ. The CDR3 reads CASRAGTGSGYGYTF. The CDR3 nucleotides are TGCGCCAGCAGGGCCGGGACAGGGTCAGGTTATGGCTACACCTTC.